Sequencing of this T cell receptor beta chain was carried out in a study of cytomegalovirus exposure and HLA in healthy donors. Use of 60 Vbeta and 13 Jbeta primers characterized the PCR. The table came from immunoSEQ multiplex PCR; TCRdb's copy has only in-frame clones and leaves some out. Of over 50,000 clones listed, 70% to 85% are singletons. Overall study findings and caveats: The investigators catalogued 150 or so TCR beta chains as cytomegalovirus-associated. Indistinguishable V segments such as TRBV6-2 and TRBV6-3 were excluded. The classifier, whose performance was assessed in both the original and validation cohorts, reportedly diagnosed cytomegalovirus status with high specificity and sensitivity.

Germline assignment: CDR1 SGHRS and CDR2 YFSETQ. Unmatched junction bases numbered 13, after V lost 0 bases and J lost 13 bases. The CDR3 has 16 residues. A single count supports this clone. What it recognizes is unknown. This receptor was taken from a man aged 35-49 years in good health and CMV-seronegative. Sequenced sample: PBMCs. V is TRBV5-1 and J is TRBJ1-6, with 7 bases that match TRBD1. Here the CDR3 reads CASSLELRDRPSPLHF. CDR3 nucleotides: TGCGCCAGCAGCTTGGAGCTCCGGGACAGACCTAGTCCCCTCCACTTT.